This T cell receptor (beta chain) was identified during a study of blood T cell repertoires in COVID-19. On the study more broadly: COVID-19 samples collected from the United States, Italy and Spain covered acute and convalescent phases. The analysed material was cDNA or gDNA that came from T cells, B-cell-depleted T cells, or PBMCs.

Study processing details: Reference gene primer amplification gave estimated nucleated cell counts. The protocol was immunoSEQ multiplex PCR, while the TCRdb copy is restricted to in-frame clones and leaves out a portion. V and J calls plus clone size are reproduced from that table; the DNA served to infer D and trimming. This sample yields approximately 140,000 clones, of which about 85% are seen a single time; approximately 38% belongs to the top ten. CDR1 is SGHNT, CDR2 YYREEE, per germline (reference sequence). This CDR3 comprises 16 residues. J gave up 0 bases and V 1 base, and 3 bases lay outside the gene matches.

Specimen: peripheral blood. The source is a human donor in a cohort sampled during active COVID-19. This chain links TRBV5-4 with TRBJ2-1; 8 bases map to TRBD2. In nucleotides, the CDR3 is TGTGCCAGCAGCTTGAGCGGGGGCCCCTCCTACAATGAGCAGTTCTTC. Translation: CASSLSGGPSYNEQFF.